A single sample gave rise to the 19 T cell receptor beta chains below, sequenced in a study of T cells expressing NK-cell markers. TCRdb reprocessed the 5' RACE reads and stores each CDR3 protein as one record, lacking DNA. Reported are some 460,000 distinct CDR3 sequences; the ten largest clones contain roughly 1.4%. Sequencing was done on a sample of blood T cells: a sorted CD56 or NKG2C T cell subset, CD4+ or CD8+ T cells, or bulk PBMC T cells (not recorded which). The receptors originated from a woman between 50 and 59 years old in good health.

The rearrangement joins TRBV4-2 to TRBJ1-5; the TCRdb D gene call, TRBD1, has no DNA to confirm it. From germline, CDR1 is LGHNA and CDR2 YNFKEQ. This CDR3 spans 14 amino acids. The CDR3: CASSDGTGEQPQHF.

The rearrangement joins TRBV6-2 or TRBV6-3 to TRBJ2-2. Germline values: CDR1 MNHEY, CDR2 SVGEGT. This CDR3 contains 16 residues. The CDR3 loop is CASSYWGFENTGELFF.

This chain uses TRBV7-6 with TRBJ1-1. Germline-derived CDR1 and CDR2 are SGHVS and FNYEAQ. The CDR3 is 13 amino acids. CDR3 region: CASTDPMASEAFF.

The chain carries TRBV6-5 and TRBJ2-7; the TCRdb D gene call, TRBD1, has no DNA to confirm it. The length of the CDR3 is 18 residues. CDR1 is MNHEY, CDR2 SVGAGI, per germline. The chain's CDR3 is CASSYKLTGSGRAYEQYF.

The chain recombines TRBV7-6 with TRBJ1-4; absent DNA, TCRdb's TRBD1 call cannot be checked. The CDR3 contains 19 residues. From germline, CDR1 is SGHVS and CDR2 FNYEAQ. The CDR3 protein is CASTTGGGRGESANEKLFF.

The V call is TRBV5-1, the J call TRBJ1-1; TCRdb designates TRBD1, a call that cannot be tested without DNA. This CDR3 has 16 amino acids. Germline lookup yields CDR1 SGHRS and CDR2 YFSETQ. The CDR3 spells CASSDWGVQPNTEAFF.

The chain couples TRBV18 to TRBJ2-7; the TRBD1 assignment by TCRdb is unverifiable without DNA. CDR3 length equals 14 residues. Germline CDR1 reads KGHSH; CDR2 reads LQKENI. CDR3 residues: CASSPTGLSPEQYF.

This sequence joins TRBV6-1 and TRBJ2-1; TCRdb picks TRBD2, but there is no DNA to check that call. CDR3 length: 15 residues. Germline-derived CDR1 and CDR2 are MNHNS and SASEGT. The CDR3 region is CASSAAGLAVIEQFF.

The chain recombines TRBV19 with TRBJ2-3; TCRdb proposes TRBD2, but this gene call is untestable without DNA. CDR1 and CDR2 from the germline V gene are LNHDA and SQIVND (reference sequence). This CDR3 has 16 residues. The CDR3 sequence: CASSSPRTSGMDTQYF.

The genes are TRBV10-3 and TRBJ2-2; the D gene TCRdb calls, TRBD2, cannot be checked with no DNA. Germline V CDR1 and CDR2: ENHRY, SYGVKD. The CDR3 runs 15 residues. The chain's CDR3 is CAIMDGRAHTGELFF.

This chain connects TRBV29-1 to TRBJ2-5. The germline V gene encodes CDR1 SQVTM and CDR2 ANQGSEA. The length of the CDR3 is 12 residues. The CDR3 sequence is CSVHPLGETQYF.

The chain joins TRBV12-3 or TRBV12-4 to TRBJ2-5; TCRdb outputs TRBD2, but without DNA this stays unchecked. This CDR3 spans 16 amino acids. The CDR3 here is CASSLAQSGSAGTQYF.

V gene TRBV12-3 or TRBV12-4 combines with J gene TRBJ1-1. This CDR3 contains 14 residues. CDR3 residues: CASSLVGSYTEAFF.

The J gene is TRBJ2-7, the V gene TRBV29-1; TCRdb calls TRBD2, which cannot be checked without DNA. The CDR3 is 15 amino acids. Germline V gives CDR1 SQVTM, CDR2 ANQGSEA. The CDR3 sequence is CSVESKRAGAYEQYF.

V usage is TRBV9 and J usage is TRBJ2-3; TCRdb indicates TRBD1, and absent DNA this call remains unverified. This CDR3 has 14 residues. Germline assignment: CDR1 SGDLS and CDR2 YYNGEE. The CDR3 is CASSGGKGGDTQYF.

The chain uses TRBV24-1 and TRBJ2-3. CDR1 KGHDR and CDR2 SFDVKD come from the germline V gene. The CDR3 is made up of 15 amino acids. The chain's CDR3 is CATSDDTVNTDTQYF.

V and J are TRBV7-9 and TRBJ1-1; absent DNA, TCRdb's TRBD1 call cannot be checked. Germline values: CDR1 SEHNR, CDR2 FQNEAQ (reference sequence). The CDR3 loop spans 17 amino acids. The CDR3: CASSLTGTGEGNTEAFF.

V gene TRBV14 combines with J gene TRBJ2-1; TCRdb picks TRBD2, but there is no DNA to check that call. CDR1 SGHDN and CDR2 FVKESK come from the germline V gene. The CDR3 is 17 residues long. The CDR3 loop reads CASSQEGGRRVFNEQFF.

The chain has TRBV7-2 and TRBJ2-2. CDR1 is SGHTA, CDR2 FQGNSA, per germline. The CDR3 extends over 12 amino acids. The CDR3 spells CASSLAEGELFF.